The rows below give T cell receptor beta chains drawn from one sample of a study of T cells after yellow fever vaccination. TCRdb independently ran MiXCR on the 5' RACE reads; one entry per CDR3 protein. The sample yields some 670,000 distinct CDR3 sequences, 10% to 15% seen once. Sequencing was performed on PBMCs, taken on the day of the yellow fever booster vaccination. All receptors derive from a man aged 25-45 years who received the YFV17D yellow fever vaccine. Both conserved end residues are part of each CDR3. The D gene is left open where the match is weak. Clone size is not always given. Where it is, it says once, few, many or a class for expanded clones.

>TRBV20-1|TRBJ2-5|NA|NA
TGCAGTGCTCACTTGGGAGGGGGGGAGACCCAGTACTTC
CSAHLGGGETQYF
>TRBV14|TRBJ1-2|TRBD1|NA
TGTGCCAGCAGCCCCCTTAGGACAGGGGGATATGGCTACACCTTC
CASSPLRTGGYGYTF
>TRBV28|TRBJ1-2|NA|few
TGTGCCAGCAACGACCCGGGGGTCCCTACTTCTAACTATGGCTACACCTTC
CASNDPGVPTSNYGYTF
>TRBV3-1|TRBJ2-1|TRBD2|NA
TGTGCCAGCAGCCACCCCGGGGGAGGGGTCAATGAGCAGTTCTTC
CASSHPGGGVNEQFF
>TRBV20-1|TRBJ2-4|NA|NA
TGCAGTGCTGGTGCAGGGGCCCTAGCCAAAAACATTCAGTACTTC
CSAGAGALAKNIQYF
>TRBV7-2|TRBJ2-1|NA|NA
TGTGCCAGCAGCTTAGGAGGGGCGGGAAGAGGAAGGTATGAGCAGTTCTTC
CASSLGGAGRGRYEQFF
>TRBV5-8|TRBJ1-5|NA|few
TGTGCCAGCTGCAAGGGGGAAAACAATCAGCCCCAGCATTTT
CASCKGENNQPQHF
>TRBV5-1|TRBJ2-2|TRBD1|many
TGCGCCAGCAGCTACCTACAGGGGGACGACGGGGAGCTGTTTTTT
CASSYLQGDDGELFF
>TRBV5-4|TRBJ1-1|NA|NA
TGTGCCAGCACCGTCGGGGGAGCGGCGAACACTGAAGCTTTCTTT
CASTVGGAANTEAFF
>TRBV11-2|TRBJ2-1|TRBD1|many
TGTGCCAGCAGCTCGAGATATTACAGGGGATGGACCTACAATGAGCAGTTCTTC
CASSSRYYRGWTYNEQFF
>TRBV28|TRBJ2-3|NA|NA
TGTGCCAGCAGTCCAACCGCCCCCACAGATACGCAGTATTTT
CASSPTAPTDTQYF
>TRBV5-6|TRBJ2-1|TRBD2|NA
TGTGCCAGCAGCTTGCTGTCTAGCGGGTGGGATGAGCAGTTCTTC
CASSLLSSGWDEQFF
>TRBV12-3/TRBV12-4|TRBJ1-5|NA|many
TGTGCCAGCAGTCAAATCAGAAATCAGCCCCAGCATTTT
CASSQIRNQPQHF
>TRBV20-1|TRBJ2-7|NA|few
TGCAGTGCCCCGGGGTTCGACGGCTCCTACGAGCAGTACTTC
CSAPGFDGSYEQYF